What follows are 15 T cell receptor beta chains derived from one specimen sequenced in a study of blood T cell repertoires in COVID-19. Assay: immunoSEQ multiplex PCR; the TCRdb copy retains only in-frame clones and omits some. This repertoire shows approximately 120,000 clones, more than 75% found once; its top ten account for around 18%. Sequenced material: peripheral blood. The receptors were sampled from a woman aged 50 to 65 who had recovered from COVID-19.

The V and J genes are TRBV2 and TRBJ1-2, with D possibly TRBD1 on 6 matching bases. The CDR3 is made up of 12 amino acids. Germline V CDR1 and CDR2: SNHLY, FYNNEI. Between the trimmed V and J ends, which lost 10 bases and 8 bases, there was a span of 17 bases. The CDR3 region is CATSREGDGYTF. In nucleotides, the CDR3 is TGTGCCACCTCGCGAGAGGGGGACGGCTACACCTTC.

V and J are TRBV7-8 and TRBJ2-5, with 8 bases that match TRBD2. This CDR3 spans 13 amino acids. The trim removed 5 bases at V and 5 bases at J, leaving 4 bases unmatched. Germline loops: CDR1 SGHVS, CDR2 FQNEAQ. The CDR3 region is CASSTRLAETQYF. CDR3 nucleotides: TGTGCCAGCAGCACCAGACTAGCGGAGACCCAGTACTTC.

The chain employs TRBV4-1 and TRBJ1-1, with D possibly matching TRBD1 (6 bases). Looked up from germline, CDR1 is MGHRA and CDR2 is YSYEKL. V was pared by 2 bases and J by 2 bases, with 9 bases between. The CDR3 loop spans 14 amino acids. The CDR3 nucleotides are TGCGCCAGCAGCCAAACGGACAGAAACACTGAAGCTTTCTTT. Translating gives CASSQTDRNTEAFF.

The CDR3 loop reads CASSGDRGLYEQYF. Written as DNA, the CDR3 is TGTGCCAGTAGCGGTGACAGGGGCCTTTACGAGCAGTACTTC. The J gene is TRBJ2-7, the V gene TRBV19, with 8 bases matching TRBD1. The J segment lost 4 bases and the V segment lost 6 bases, leaving 8 bases of the junction unmatched. The CDR3 spans 14 residues. Germline values: CDR1 LNHDA, CDR2 SQIVND (reference sequence). The complete variable domain, with remaining parts taken from reference TRBV19 and TRBJ2-7, reads DGGITQSPKYLFRKEGQNVTLSCEQNLNHDAMYWYRQDPGQGLRLIYYSQIVNDFQKGDIAEGYSVSREKKESFPLTVTSAQKNPTAFYLCASSGDRGLYEQYFGPGTRLTVT.

The CDR3 DNA is TGTGCCAGCAGTTCCGACAGGGGGAACACTGAAGCTTTCTTT. Residues: CASSSDRGNTEAFF. The chain links TRBV6-5 to TRBJ1-1; 8 bases are a match to TRBD1. The germline V gene has CDR1 MNHEY and CDR2 SVGAGI. The CDR3 is 14 residues long. V shed 4 bases and J 1 base; nucleotides not matched to a gene: 2.

The gene calls are TRBV7-2 and TRBJ2-7; TRBD2 agrees at 10 bases. From germline, CDR1 is SGHTA and CDR2 FQGNSA. CDR3 length equals 16 residues. V was pared by 4 bases and J by 1 base, with 7 bases of the junction left unmatched. CDR3 protein: CASSSGGTSASYEQYF. In nucleotides, the CDR3 is TGTGCCAGCAGCTCTGGGGGGACTAGCGCTTCCTACGAGCAGTACTTC.

The CDR3 protein is CASSPTLRFPGERYEQYF. CDR3 nucleotide sequence: TGTGCCAGCAGTCCCACCCTGAGGTTCCCGGGGGAGAGGTACGAGCAGTACTTC. The rearrangement joins TRBV7-8 to TRBJ2-7; a possible D gene is TRBD2 (6 bases). Germline-derived CDR1 and CDR2 are SGHVS and FQNEAQ. CDR3 length: 18 residues. V was cut by 6 bases and J by 4 bases, with 28 bases left in between.

The chain joins TRBV12-3 or TRBV12-4 to TRBJ1-3; no clear D gene. CDR3 length: 13 amino acids. Trimming stripped 4 bases from V and 2 bases from J, with 6 bases between. The DNA for the CDR3 is TGTGCCAGCAGTTATAATACTGGAAACACCATATATTTT. It translates to CASSYNTGNTIYF.

The chain recombines TRBV7-3 with TRBJ2-5, with TRBD1 identical over 7 bases. With V trimmed by 5 bases and J by 0 bases, 6 bases remained unmatched. The CDR3 has 15 amino acids. Germline CDR1 reads SGHTA; CDR2 reads FQGTGA. CDR3 region: CASSPGTANQETQYF. For the CDR3, the DNA is TGTGCCAGCAGCCCCGGGACAGCAAACCAAGAGACCCAGTACTTC.

The J gene is TRBJ1-4, the V gene TRBV7-2; weak D call: TRBD1 (6 bases). CDR3 length equals 14 residues. The V end lost 1 base, the J end lost 9 bases, and 12 bases lay between the germline ends. The germline V gene encodes CDR1 SGHTA and CDR2 FQGNSA. CDR3 loop: CASSLEPGAQKLFF. The CDR3 nucleotides are TGTGCCAGCAGCTTAGAGCCAGGGGCACAAAAACTGTTTTTT. Full variable domain (rest looked up from reference TRBV7-2 and TRBJ1-4): GAGVSQSPSNKVTEKGKDVELRCDPISGHTALYWYRQSLGQGLEFLIYFQGNSAPDKSGLPSDRFSAERTGGSVSTLTIQRTQQEDSAVYLCASSLEPGAQKLFFGSGTQLSVL.

The V call is TRBV4-1, the J call TRBJ2-3; D is uncertain. V lost 5 bases to trimming and J lost 6 bases, with 12 bases between them. Germline V gene sequence: CDR1 MGHRA, CDR2 YSYEKL. The CDR3 consists of 13 residues. In nucleotides, the CDR3 is TGCGCCAGCAGCGTACTACTCCGGGATACGCAGTATTTT. Protein product: CASSVLLRDTQYF.

This clone was observed once. CDR3 protein: CAWSVDLRGEQYF. The CDR3 DNA reads as TGTGCCTGGAGTGTGGACCTTCGGGGCGAGCAGTACTTC. The V gene is TRBV30, the J gene TRBJ2-7; TRBD2 might be the D (5 bases). The CDR3 spans 13 residues. From germline, CDR1 is GTSNPN and CDR2 SVGIG (reference sequence). Trimming took 0 bases from V and 6 from J, leaving 12 bases between them.

This chain links TRBV7-2 with TRBJ2-1, with TRBD1 identical over 9 bases. This CDR3 is 15 amino acids long. Germline loops: CDR1 SGHTA, CDR2 FQGNSA. Trimming removed 1 base from V and 6 bases from J; junction bases left unmatched: 4. The CDR3 loop reads CASSLVGQGPNEQFF. The CDR3 DNA reads TGTGCCAGCAGCTTAGTCGGACAGGGGCCCAATGAGCAGTTCTTC.

In its sample, this clone was seen a few times. This chain connects TRBV25-1 to TRBJ2-6, with 8 bases that match TRBD1. Unmatched junction bases numbered 5, after V lost 2 bases and J lost 2 bases. The germline CDR1 and CDR2 sequences are MGHDK and SYGVNS. The CDR3 is made up of 17 amino acids. CDR3 region: CASSERTGIPGANVLTF. The CDR3 DNA reads TGTGCCAGCAGTGAAAGGACAGGGATCCCTGGGGCCAACGTCCTGACTTTC.

The CDR3 DNA reads as TGTGCCAGCAGTTACTACGGGAGGGCCAATGAGCAGTTCTTC. It is translated as CASSYYGRANEQFF. The V gene is TRBV6-2 or TRBV6-3, the J gene TRBJ2-1, with 8 nucleotides matching TRBD2. J was trimmed by 6 bases and V by 1 base; bases with no gene match: 2. This CDR3 contains 14 residues. CDR1 MNHEY and CDR2 SVGEGT come from the germline V gene.